This T cell receptor (beta chain) comes out of a study of T cells expressing NK-cell markers (dated by TCRdb to between 2020 and 2021). At the level of the whole study: Three sorted T-cell subsets (CD3+CD56+NKG2C+, CD3+CD56+NKG2C- and CD3+CD56-NKG2C+) from under 10 donors had their TCR beta-chain repertoires profiled. Among the eight sequenced donors, seven were HCMV-seropositive and one was HCMV-seronegative. The study sequenced eight donors, all healthy volunteers chosen at random: three men and five women. Libraries were sequenced as 2 x 150 bp reads on Illumina HiSeq 2000/2500, MiSeq or NextSeq. General study outcomes and caveats: In several donors, the dominant CD3+CD56+NKG2C+ clonotypes were among the top 10 CD8+ clonotypes and accounted for about 1.0-7.5% of CD8+ T cells. It remained unclear whether the expanded NKG2C-expressing T cell clones were specific for HCMV antigens. Those dominant clonotypes were again the most abundant among CD3+CD56-NKG2C+ cells in a handful of donors, at roughly 25-60.1%.

HCMV-specific IgG was detected in serum with a commercial ELISA kit to determine HCMV serostatus. Peripheral blood mononuclear cells were isolated from blood by Ficoll density gradient centrifugation. For CDR1 and CDR2, the germline V gene (reference sequence) lists DFQATT and SNEGSKA. The CDR3, from cysteine to phenylalanine, totals 14 residues. No DNA is recorded. For sequencing, an Illumina HiSeq 2000 was employed. TCR beta cDNA libraries were made by 5'RACE template switching that added a universal primer site and unique molecular identifiers. Priming for cDNA synthesis came from the TCR beta constant segment, and two successive PCR amplification steps followed. On the study's bioinformatics: MIGEC was used to demultiplex reads and group the reads by UMI, and MiTCR was used to assemble and quantify clonotypes. To remove erroneous sequences, TCR cDNA sequences were retained only when supported by two or more reads. The tcR package was used for downstream repertoire analysis, and clonotypes were matched between fractions using CDR3 nucleotide sequence together with V segment. VDJmatch was used to annotate antigen specificity against VDJdb, with one amino acid substitution in CDR3 allowed. Once TCRdb had reprocessed the reads, it stored one entry per CDR3 protein sequence and supplied no DNA. TCRdb, not the original authors, processed these V and J calls. The sample table includes about 260,000 distinct CDR3 sequences. Approximately 0.39% of the sample goes to the ten largest clones.

Worth noting for this clonotype: No antigen is known for it.

Recombination connected TRBV20-1 to TRBJ2-2; TCRdb selects TRBD1, and the lack of DNA leaves this call unchecked. The specimen sequenced was blood T cells: a sorted CD56 or NKG2C T cell subset, CD4+ or CD8+ T cells, or bulk PBMC T cells (not recorded which). The TCR comes from a young man in good health. Donor details come from another sample of the same person, matched by shared clones. The CDR3 region: CSARTTGNTGELFF.